These 5 T cell receptor beta chains originate from one sample sequenced in a study of T cell responses to AZD1222 COVID-19 vaccine. Clones were read by immunoSEQ multiplex PCR, and TCRdb kept only the in-frame ones, dropping some. Of over 100,000 clones detected, over 90% appear once; the ten largest clones hold less than 6.5%. This specimen was peripheral blood, taken on day 0 of AZD1222 vaccination. The receptors here all came from an adult in good health.

This chain uses TRBV2 with TRBJ1-3; tentative D call: TRBD1 (6 bases). The CDR3 consists of 16 residues. V lost 6 bases, J lost 0 bases, and 15 bases lay in between. The germline V gene has CDR1 SNHLY and CDR2 FYNNEI. CDR3 bases: TGTGCCAGCAGCCGGTCTAGGGGGGCCTCTGGAAACACCATATATTTT. It encodes CASSRSRGASGNTIYF.

This clone was seen more than once but under ten times. Germline is not matched at one junction end, which may reflect a read error. The chain links TRBV6-1 to TRBJ1-2; TRBD1 might be the D (5 bases). There are 11 residues in the CDR3. Germline V gene data show CDR1 as MNHNS and CDR2 as SASEGT. CDR3 DNA sequence: TGTGCCAGCAGTGACACGCAGGGTGTCGACTTC. Translation gives CASSDTQGVDF.

This clone was seen only once. The chain recombines TRBV5-6 with TRBJ1-4, with 7 bases aligning to TRBD1. Germline V gives CDR1 SGHDT, CDR2 YYEEEE. The J segment lost 0 bases and the V segment lost 2 bases, leaving 7 bases of the junction unmatched. CDR3 size: 17 residues. The CDR3 DNA sequence: TGTGCCAGCAGCTTAAAGGGACAGCGTTCAACTAATGAAAAACTGTTTTTT. Protein sequence: CASSLKGQRSTNEKLFF.

This chain connects TRBV2 to TRBJ2-7, with D unresolved. The CDR3 extends over 14 amino acids. Between the trimmed V and J ends, which lost 6 bases and 2 bases, there was a span of 14 bases. The V gene's germline CDR1 is SNHLY and CDR2 FYNNEI. DNA for the CDR3: TGTGCCAGCAGCGGTCCCCCCCGCCCCTACGAGCAGTACTTC. Translating it yields CASSGPPRPYEQYF. Looking up the rest from reference TRBV2 and TRBJ2-7 gives the full variable domain: EPEVTQTPSHQVTQMGQEVILRCVPISNHLYFYWYRQILGQKVEFLVSFYNNEISEKSEIFDDQFSVERPDGSNFTLKIRSTKLEDSAMYFCASSGPPRPYEQYFGPGTRLTVT.

The rearrangement joins TRBV13 to TRBJ2-3; possible D gene TRBD2, 6 bases. Trimming pared 3 bases from V and 1 base from J, leaving 8 bases between. CDR1 is PRHDT, CDR2 FYEKMQ, per germline (reference sequence). The CDR3 length is 14 residues. The CDR3: CASSFGTRTDTQYF. The CDR3 region has the DNA TGTGCCAGCAGCTTCGGGACTCGCACAGATACGCAGTATTTT.